This T cell receptor (beta chain) stems from a study of CD4 T cells in relation to SARS-CoV-2 and coronaviruses. Assay: immunoSEQ multiplex PCR; the TCRdb copy retains only in-frame clones and omits some. The table records more than 35,000 clones, under 80% of them present only once. As for this clone: Its target is not known.

Trimming cost V 6 bases and J 3 bases; bases outside gene matches: 15. Germline values: CDR1 MNHEY, CDR2 SVGEGT. The CDR3 is 18 residues long. Source material: memory CD4+ T cells from PBMCs, cultured in vitro. V and J are TRBV6-2 or TRBV6-3 and TRBJ2-1, with 9 bases matching TRBD2. The source is an adult with COVID-19. Here the CDR3 reads CASSERRLAADLYNEQFF. The CDR3 DNA sequence: TGTGCCAGCAGCGAGCGACGACTAGCGGCGGACCTCTACAATGAGCAGTTCTTC.